The 17 T cell receptor beta chains listed next were all sequenced from one sample in a study of human T cells and chemical hapten exposure (dated by TCRdb to about 2021). The label giving this sample's time point can be read as: pre-sensitization, week 0. Per the publication, the treatment or condition label means: therapeutic diphenylcyclopropenone sensitization with weekly scalp DPC. Libraries were made using RACE. The instrument was a NextSeq 500. TCRdb's own reprocessing of the public reads used fastp at Q25 and MiXCR and kept productive beta chains. Rows matching on CDR3 protein sequence are summarized as one entry with the most common DNA and genes. The sample table contains approximately 260,000 distinct CDR3 sequences; only one count was recorded for over 8% of them. The top ten clones comprise approximately 2.3% of the sample. This specimen was whole blood, taken in connection with sensitization to the hapten diphenylcyclopropenone (DPC). The receptors stem from a woman aged 40 to 50 with alopecia areata. Some clones in this sample may be carry-over from other donors' samples.

V is TRBV12-3 or TRBV12-4 and J is TRBJ2-5; tentative D call: TRBD2 (5 bases). V dropped 3 bases and J dropped 7 bases, with 15 bases sitting between them. This CDR3 has 14 amino acids. The CDR3 DNA reads as TGTGCCAGCAGTTTGCAGCGGAGGTTCGGGACCCAGTACTTC. Translation: CASSLQRRFGTQYF.

This clonotype was seen repeatedly, ten times or more. V usage is TRBV20-1 and J usage is TRBJ2-1; the D is unclear. Trimming removed 4 bases at V and 6 bases at J, with 10 bases between. Germline assignment: CDR1 DFQATT and CDR2 SNEGSKA (reference sequence). The CDR3 covers 12 residues. The DNA of the CDR3 is TGCAGTGCTACAACACCCCCCAATGAGCAGTTCTTC. It is translated as CSATTPPNEQFF.

A few counts support this clonotype. The rearrangement links TRBV20-1 to TRBJ2-2, with D possibly being TRBD2 (6 bases). The CDR3 is 15 amino acids. The V gene's germline CDR1 is DFQATT and CDR2 SNEGSKA (reference sequence). V was trimmed by 6 bases and J by 2 bases, leaving 16 bases between them. The CDR3 here is CSAALGGPNTGELFF. As DNA, the CDR3 is TGCAGTGCCGCGCTCGGGGGTCCAAACACCGGGGAGCTGTTTTTT.

In its sample, this clonotype was seen a few times. The chain recombines TRBV29-1 with TRBJ2-5; possibly TRBD1 for D (6 bases). This CDR3 has 12 residues. The V gene lost 3 bases and the J gene lost 4 bases, with 9 bases spanning the gap. Germline assignment: CDR1 SQVTM and CDR2 ANQGSEA. CDR3 coding DNA: TGCAGCGTTGATTCAGGGGCAGAGACCCAGTACTTC. This encodes CSVDSGAETQYF.

J is TRBJ2-1 and V is TRBV29-1, with TRBD2 matching 14 bases. Germline CDR1 SQVTM, CDR2 ANQGSEA. Trimming took 3 bases from V and 2 from J; bases not matched to a gene: 6. The CDR3 is 17 amino acids. CDR3 nucleotide sequence: TGCAGCGTTGAGGGACTAGCGGGAGTCCCGACCTACAATGAGCAGTTCTTC. Amino acids: CSVEGLAGVPTYNEQFF.

The table lists this clonotype with a few counts. DNA of the CDR3: TGCGCCAGCAGCTTACCACAGGGGGCTCGAACCGGGGAGCTGTTTTTT. It translates to CASSLPQGARTGELFF. This sequence joins TRBV5-1 and TRBJ2-2; the match to TRBD1 covers 9 bases. This CDR3 contains 16 residues. V lost 2 bases to trimming and J lost 5 bases; unmatched junction nucleotides: 7. Per the germline V gene, CDR1 is SGHRS and CDR2 is YFSETQ.

The chain is built from TRBV6-5 and TRBJ2-1; 8 bases align to TRBD1. Trimming cost V 2 bases and J 4 bases; bases outside gene matches: 4. The CDR3 is 15 amino acids. Germline CDR1 reads MNHEY; CDR2 reads SVGAGI. DNA of the CDR3: TGTGCCAGCAGTTACCGGGACAGGCTATACAATGAGCAGTTCTTC. Protein sequence: CASSYRDRLYNEQFF.

This clonotype has a count of ten or more. The J gene is TRBJ2-7, the V gene TRBV6-2 or TRBV6-3; 13 bases match TRBD2. This CDR3 is built from 16 residues. J was trimmed by 7 bases and V by 4 bases; bases with no gene match: 10. CDR1 is MNHEY, CDR2 SVGEGT, per germline. CDR3 residues: CASSLDLGLAGEEQYF. The CDR3 DNA reads TGTGCCAGCAGTTTGGATTTAGGACTAGCGGGAGAAGAGCAGTACTTC.

This clonotype occurred a few times. The chain combines TRBV12-3 or TRBV12-4 with TRBJ2-2; the D call may be TRBD1 or TRBD2 (5 bases each). This CDR3 has 13 residues. V was pared by 7 bases and J by 6 bases, with 12 bases between. Here the CDR3 DNA reads TGTGCCAGCACCGTGAGAGGGGCCGGGGAGCTGTTTTTT. It encodes CASTVRGAGELFF.

This clonotype was counted a few times. Here the CDR3 reads CASTLRGSSYNEQFF. The CDR3 DNA reads as TGTGCCAGCACTCTCCGCGGGAGCTCCTACAATGAGCAGTTCTTC. The chain employs TRBV27 and TRBJ2-1; 7 bases align to TRBD2. V shed 7 bases and J 0 bases; nucleotides not matched to a gene: 6. The CDR3 spans 15 residues. The germline V gene has CDR1 MNHEY and CDR2 SMNVEV (reference sequence).

This rearrangement joins TRBV6-5 to TRBJ1-2; the D is unclear. CDR1 is MNHEY, CDR2 SVGAGI, per germline. The CDR3 runs 15 residues. The ends were cut back, 6 bases at V and 4 bases at J, with 18 bases in the middle. The CDR3 DNA reads as TGTGCCAGCAGGACGGACCGGACCCGGGGCTATGGCTACACCTTC. Protein: CASRTDRTRGYGYTF.

This clonotype has at least ten counts. The chain joins TRBV28 to TRBJ2-4; D call uncertain. With 1 base removed from V and 4 bases from J, the gap between germline ends came to 2 bases. Germline V gene sequence: CDR1 MDHEN, CDR2 SYDVKM. The CDR3 runs 12 residues. CDR3 bases: TGTGCCAGCAGTTTATCTAAAAACATTCAGTACTTC. As protein: CASSLSKNIQYF.

This rearrangement joins TRBV5-1 to TRBJ2-2; no reliable D call. Germline CDR1 and CDR2: SGHRS and YFSETQ. V was shortened by 0 bases and J by 1 base, with 13 bases between the two germline ends. The CDR3 has 17 residues. Here the CDR3 DNA reads TGCGCCAGCAGCTTGGCCCCAGTGACCCAGAACACCGGGGAGCTGTTTTTT. It yields the protein CASSLAPVTQNTGELFF.

This clonotype showed up just a few times. This rearrangement joins TRBV24-1 to TRBJ2-1; D is perhaps TRBD1 (6 bases). Germline CDR1 reads KGHDR; CDR2 reads SFDVKD. This CDR3 spans 16 amino acids. The V end was cut by 4 bases, the J end by 6 bases, with 18 bases between. In DNA, the CDR3 is TGTGCCACCAGTGACCCCGGACAGCGCGGTACCAATGAGCAGTTCTTC. This codes for CATSDPGQRGTNEQFF.

This clonotype was counted a few times. V is TRBV3-1 and J is TRBJ2-7; the D call may be TRBD1 or TRBD2 (5 bases each). The ends were cut back, 4 bases at V and 0 bases at J, with 19 bases in the middle. From germline, CDR1 is LGHDT and CDR2 YNNKEL (reference sequence). This CDR3 is 17 amino acids long. For the CDR3, the DNA is TGTGCCAGCAGCCTAGGGGTAGGAGCGGCCTTCTCCTACGAGCAGTACTTC. As protein: CASSLGVGAAFSYEQYF.

There are a few counts of this clonotype. The chain joins TRBV24-1 to TRBJ1-1, with TRBD1 as a possible D gene (5 bases). This CDR3 region has 15 residues. CDR1 is KGHDR and CDR2 is SFDVKD in the germline V gene. The ends were cut back, 7 bases at V and 1 base at J, with 15 bases in the middle. CDR3 DNA sequence: TGTGCCACCAGCCTCGGGGGGTCAGGGAACACTGAAGCTTTCTTT. It is translated as CATSLGGSGNTEAFF.

This clonotype was seen repeatedly, ten times or more. The chain uses TRBV4-2 and TRBJ1-2, with D tentatively TRBD1 (6 bases). Trimming removed 0 bases from V and 3 bases from J, with 11 bases in between. The CDR3 is 15 amino acids. Germline assignment: CDR1 LGHNA and CDR2 YNFKEQ. CDR3 nucleotide sequence: TGTGCCAGCAGCCAAGACCCAGGGGAGGACTATGGCTACACCTTC. It specifies CASSQDPGEDYGYTF.